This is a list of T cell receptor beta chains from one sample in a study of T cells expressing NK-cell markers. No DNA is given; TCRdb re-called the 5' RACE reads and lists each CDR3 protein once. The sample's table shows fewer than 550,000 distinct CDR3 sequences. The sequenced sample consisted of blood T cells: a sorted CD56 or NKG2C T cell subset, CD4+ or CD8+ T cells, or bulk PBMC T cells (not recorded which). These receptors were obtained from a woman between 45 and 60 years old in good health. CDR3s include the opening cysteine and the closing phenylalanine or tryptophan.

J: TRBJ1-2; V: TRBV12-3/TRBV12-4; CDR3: CASKRTGQGGYTF
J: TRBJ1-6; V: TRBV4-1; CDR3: CASSQFRPWAVNSPLHF
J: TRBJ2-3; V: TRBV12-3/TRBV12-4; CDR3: CASSSGTGHPDTQYF
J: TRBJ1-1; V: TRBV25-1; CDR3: CASSALGGKAFF
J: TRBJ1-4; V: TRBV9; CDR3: CASTPAEGLHEKLFF
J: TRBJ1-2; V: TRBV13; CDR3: CASSLRGGRNTF
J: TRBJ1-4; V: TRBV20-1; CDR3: CSASMRTTNEKLFF
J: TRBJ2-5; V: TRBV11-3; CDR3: CASSLDRARVETQYF
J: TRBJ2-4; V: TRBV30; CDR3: CAWEGGNIQYF
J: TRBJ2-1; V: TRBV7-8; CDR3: CASSVPGGNFEFF
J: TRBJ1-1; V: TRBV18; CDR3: CASSPPSGGVAFF
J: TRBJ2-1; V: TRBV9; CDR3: CASSVATRNEQFF
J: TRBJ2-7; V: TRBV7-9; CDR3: CASSLVQEDNEQYF
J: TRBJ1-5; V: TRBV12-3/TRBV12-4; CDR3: CASSGGRGNQPQHF
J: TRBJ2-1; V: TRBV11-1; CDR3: CASSTIGTPINEQFF
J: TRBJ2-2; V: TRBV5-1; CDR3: CASRPLLAHTNTGELFF
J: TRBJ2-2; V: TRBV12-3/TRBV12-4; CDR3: CAGGVGRPDTGELFF
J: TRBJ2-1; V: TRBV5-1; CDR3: CASSLELAGFYNEQFF
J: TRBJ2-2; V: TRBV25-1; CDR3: CASSDVAGGGTGELFF
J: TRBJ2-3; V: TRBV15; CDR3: CATSSKQGTRRISTDTQYF
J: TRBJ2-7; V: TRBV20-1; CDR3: CSAPLRGLGGEQYF
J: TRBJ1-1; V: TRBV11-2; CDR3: CASSSYRGPAGGTEAFF
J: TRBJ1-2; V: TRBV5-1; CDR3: CASRDRSSNYGYTF
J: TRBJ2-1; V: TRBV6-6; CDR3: CASSYAGLAEHNEQFF
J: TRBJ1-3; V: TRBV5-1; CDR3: CASSLLRASGNTIYF
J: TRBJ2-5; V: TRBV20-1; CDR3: CSFSQLAGGVETQYF
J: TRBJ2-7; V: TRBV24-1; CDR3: CATSDSNPQPSVTGTYEQYF